The clone carrying this T cell receptor beta chain was counted at least ten times. What it binds is not known. This record belongs to a study of CD8 T cells in ankylosing spondylitis. TCRdb ran MiXCR on the 5' RACE reads and lists one entry per CDR3 protein. The table includes 200,000 to 250,000 distinct CDR3 sequences, about 10% detected once. Overall study findings and caveats: The authors reported significant enrichment of disease-linked clones in matched ankylosing spondylitis synovial fluid. Those disease-linked clones were CD8+; they were also relatively rare in peripheral blood. Seemingly characteristic of ankylosing spondylitis blood was a TCR beta motif consisting of about 8 highly homologous variants. Earlier work had already found some motif variants in reactive arthritis synovial fluid and blood.

This receptor was identified in a male donor with ankylosing spondylitis or in good health (not recorded which). Sequenced input: blood, either unsorted or a sorted T cell fraction (not recorded which).

The CDR3 bases are TGTGCCAGCAGTGACCCTAGCGGGGGTAACAATGAGCAGTTCTTC. It specifies CASSDPSGGNNEQFF. The V gene is TRBV2, the J gene TRBJ2-1; TRBD2 agrees at 10 bases. Germline trimming cut 3 bases from V and 5 bases from J; bases unmatched to any gene: 4. The CDR3 is 15 residues long. Germline CDR1 and CDR2: SNHLY and FYNNEI.